This TCR beta chain was found in a study of cytomegalovirus exposure and HLA in healthy donors. The study, taken as a whole, reports: V- and J-gene trimming of TCR beta was linked (in a later analysis) to a missense DCLRE1C variant.

A note on this clone: Antigen unknown.

The PCR made use of 60 Vbeta and 13 Jbeta primers. Assay used: immunoSEQ multiplex PCR; TCRdb lists only in-frame clones, some missing. Among 160,000 or so clones listed, about 82% were seen once. The receptor was derived from a woman under 40 in good health and CMV-seropositive. Sequencing used PBMCs.

The CDR3: CASVLDSNKETQYF. Written as DNA, the CDR3 is TGTGCCAGCGTTCTGGACTCGAATAAAGAGACCCAGTACTTC. The chain combines TRBV7-2 with TRBJ2-5, with a weak D call TRBD2 (5 bases). The CDR3 has 14 amino acids. In germline, CDR1 is SGHTA, CDR2 FQGNSA. With 8 bases removed from V and 3 bases from J, the gap between germline ends came to 16 bases.